Listed below are T cell receptor beta chains from one sample, sequenced in a study of OX40 agonist ivuxolimab in advanced cancers. Clones were read by immunoSEQ multiplex PCR, and TCRdb kept only the in-frame ones, dropping some. The data contain 30,000 to 35,000 clones, 75% to 90% of them singletons. The sequences come from CD4+ or CD8+ T cells sorted from blood, collected in a trial of the OX40 agonist ivuxolimab. The receptors were sampled from an adult with an advanced solid tumor such as melanoma, head and neck, liver or kidney cancer. CDR3s include the opening cysteine and the closing phenylalanine or tryptophan. Fields, in order: J gene, clone size, V gene, D gene, CDR3 DNA, CDR3 protein. D genes are given only for firm matches. The size entry is marked missing in some rows and otherwise reads once, few, many or a size class.

j_gene: TRBJ2-1
abundance: NA
v_gene: TRBV28
d_gene: TRBD2
CDR3nt: TGTGCCAGCAGTTCCCTCGGGAGCGGGAGTGAAGACGAGCAGTTCTTC
CDR3aa: CASSSLGSGSEDEQFF

j_gene: TRBJ1-3
abundance: NA
v_gene: TRBV6-5
d_gene: NA
CDR3nt: TGTGCCAGCAGTTCTGGCAGCTCTGGAAACACCATATATTTT
CDR3aa: CASSSGSSGNTIYF

j_gene: TRBJ2-5
abundance: NA
v_gene: TRBV27
d_gene: NA
CDR3nt: TGTGCCAGCAGTTTCACGAGTTACCCAGAGACCCAGTACTTC
CDR3aa: CASSFTSYPETQYF

j_gene: TRBJ2-5
abundance: NA
v_gene: TRBV28
d_gene: TRBD1
CDR3nt: TGTGCCAGCAGTCTCGGGACAGGGGGAGCCCCGCAGTACTTC
CDR3aa: CASSLGTGGAPQYF

j_gene: TRBJ2-7
abundance: NA
v_gene: TRBV19
d_gene: NA
CDR3nt: TGTGCCAGTAGTGGAGCCGGGACAAGCTACGAGCAGTACTTC
CDR3aa: CASSGAGTSYEQYF

j_gene: TRBJ1-2
abundance: once
v_gene: TRBV5-5
d_gene: NA
CDR3nt: TGTGCCAGCAGCCCGGTAGAGAGCGCCCCCGGCTACACCTTC
CDR3aa: CASSPVESAPGYTF

j_gene: TRBJ2-1
abundance: NA
v_gene: TRBV9
d_gene: TRBD2
CDR3nt: TGTGCCAGCAGCCACGGGACTAGCGGTAGCTCCTACAATGAGCAGTTCTTC
CDR3aa: CASSHGTSGSSYNEQFF

j_gene: TRBJ1-4
abundance: once
v_gene: TRBV2
d_gene: NA
CDR3nt: TGTGCCAGCAGTGAAAGGGGGGCAACTAATGAAAAACTGTTTTTT
CDR3aa: CASSERGATNEKLFF

j_gene: TRBJ1-3
abundance: NA
v_gene: TRBV9
d_gene: NA
CDR3nt: TGTGCCAGCACCGCGGAGGGGGGGAGTGGAAACACCATATATTTT
CDR3aa: CASTAEGGSGNTIYF

j_gene: TRBJ2-7
abundance: NA
v_gene: TRBV28
d_gene: TRBD1
CDR3nt: TGTGCCAGCAGCCCGAGGGGGCCGGACGAGCAGTACTTC
CDR3aa: CASSPRGPDEQYF

j_gene: TRBJ2-7
abundance: NA
v_gene: TRBV5-4
d_gene: TRBD1
CDR3nt: TGTGCCAGCAGCTTGAGCCCAGGGGGCGACGAGCAGTACTTC
CDR3aa: CASSLSPGGDEQYF

j_gene: TRBJ2-7
abundance: few
v_gene: TRBV7-9
d_gene: NA
CDR3nt: TGTGCCAGCAGCGGTGACGGTCCCTCCTACGAGCAGTACTTC
CDR3aa: CASSGDGPSYEQYF

j_gene: TRBJ2-2
abundance: NA
v_gene: TRBV9
d_gene: NA
CDR3nt: TGTGCCAGCAGCGTAGGTGGGGGGACCGGGGAGCTGTTTTTT
CDR3aa: CASSVGGGTGELFF

j_gene: TRBJ2-5
abundance: NA
v_gene: TRBV7-6
d_gene: NA
CDR3nt: TGTGCCAGCAGCTTAGCGGGAGAGACCCAGTACTTC
CDR3aa: CASSLAGETQYF

j_gene: TRBJ2-7
abundance: NA
v_gene: TRBV9
d_gene: TRBD1
CDR3nt: TGTGCCAGCAGCGCGGAGGGGACAGGCGGCTACGAGCAGTACTTC
CDR3aa: CASSAEGTGGYEQYF

j_gene: TRBJ1-4
abundance: NA
v_gene: TRBV27
d_gene: TRBD1
CDR3nt: TGTGCCAGCTCATTACGGGACAGGCCCAATGAAAAACTGTTTTTT
CDR3aa: CASSLRDRPNEKLFF

j_gene: TRBJ1-1
abundance: NA
v_gene: TRBV6-6
d_gene: TRBD1
CDR3nt: TGTGCCAGCAGTTACACAAGCTCAGGGGGCACTGAAGCTTTCTTT
CDR3aa: CASSYTSSGGTEAFF

j_gene: TRBJ1-5
abundance: once
v_gene: TRBV11-2
d_gene: NA
CDR3nt: TGTGCCAGCGGGACCTCGGGAAATCAGCCCCAGCATTTT
CDR3aa: CASGTSGNQPQHF

j_gene: TRBJ1-1
abundance: NA
v_gene: TRBV7-9
d_gene: NA
CDR3nt: TGTGCCAGCAAAACGAGTCAGGGGAACACTGAAGCTTTCTTT
CDR3aa: CASKTSQGNTEAFF

j_gene: TRBJ2-3
abundance: NA
v_gene: TRBV6-5
d_gene: TRBD1
CDR3nt: TGTGCCAGCAGTTACCGGACAGGGACGGCAGATACGCAGTATTTT
CDR3aa: CASSYRTGTADTQYF

j_gene: TRBJ1-1
abundance: NA
v_gene: TRBV5-6
d_gene: NA
CDR3nt: TGTGCCAGCAGATCAACAGGGAGCGCTGAAGCTTTCTTT
CDR3aa: CASRSTGSAEAFF

j_gene: TRBJ2-7
abundance: NA
v_gene: TRBV27
d_gene: TRBD1
CDR3nt: TGTGCCAGCAGTTCGGACAGGGGTGGCCTCGAGCAGTACTTC
CDR3aa: CASSSDRGGLEQYF

j_gene: TRBJ2-7
abundance: NA
v_gene: TRBV2
d_gene: NA
CDR3nt: TGTGCCAGCAGTGTTGCATTACTGTACGAGCAGTACTTC
CDR3aa: CASSVALLYEQYF

j_gene: TRBJ2-7
abundance: NA
v_gene: TRBV5-6
d_gene: NA
CDR3nt: TGTGCCAGCAGCTTGGGAGGCCCAAACGAGCAGTACTTC
CDR3aa: CASSLGGPNEQYF

j_gene: TRBJ2-7
abundance: NA
v_gene: TRBV11-1
d_gene: NA
CDR3nt: TGTGCCAGCAGCTTAGACAACCAGGAGCAGTACTTC
CDR3aa: CASSLDNQEQYF

j_gene: TRBJ2-1
abundance: NA
v_gene: TRBV6-1
d_gene: TRBD1
CDR3nt: TGTGCCAGCAACCCCCGACAGGGCTCCTACAATGAGCAGTTCTTC
CDR3aa: CASNPRQGSYNEQFF

j_gene: TRBJ2-4
abundance: NA
v_gene: TRBV25-1
d_gene: TRBD1
CDR3nt: TGTGCCAGCAGTGGAAAGGACAGGGAGAAAGGAGCCAAAAACATTCAGTACTTC
CDR3aa: CASSGKDREKGAKNIQYF

j_gene: TRBJ2-4
abundance: NA
v_gene: TRBV4-3
d_gene: TRBD2
CDR3nt: TGCGCCAGCAGCCAAGATCCTAGCGGATCAGCCAAAAACATTCAGTACTTC
CDR3aa: CASSQDPSGSAKNIQYF

j_gene: TRBJ2-1
abundance: NA
v_gene: TRBV19
d_gene: TRBD1
CDR3nt: TGTGCCAGTATGTGGACAGGGATGAATGAGCAGTTCTTC
CDR3aa: CASMWTGMNEQFF

j_gene: TRBJ1-5
abundance: NA
v_gene: TRBV2
d_gene: NA
CDR3nt: TGTGCCAGCAGCCGAGGTTTACAGCCCCAGCATTTT
CDR3aa: CASSRGLQPQHF

j_gene: TRBJ2-2
abundance: once
v_gene: TRBV6-1
d_gene: TRBD1
CDR3nt: TGTGCCAGCAGTGAACAGGGGGACACCGGGGAGCTGTTTTTT
CDR3aa: CASSEQGDTGELFF

j_gene: TRBJ2-4
abundance: NA
v_gene: TRBV7-8
d_gene: NA
CDR3nt: TGTGCCAGCAGCGTGACCCAGGGAAGTGGCAACATTCAGTACTTC
CDR3aa: CASSVTQGSGNIQYF

j_gene: TRBJ2-7
abundance: NA
v_gene: TRBV11-2
d_gene: NA
CDR3nt: TGTGCCAGCAGCTCCCAATACGAGCAGTACTTC
CDR3aa: CASSSQYEQYF

j_gene: TRBJ2-2
abundance: NA
v_gene: TRBV27
d_gene: TRBD1
CDR3nt: TGTGCCAGCAGTCTATTGCGATCCGGGACAGGGGGCACCGGGGAGCTGTTTTTT
CDR3aa: CASSLLRSGTGGTGELFF

j_gene: TRBJ1-1
abundance: NA
v_gene: TRBV5-6
d_gene: NA
CDR3nt: TGTGCCAGCAGCTTACAGGGTTTGGCTGAAGCTTTCTTT
CDR3aa: CASSLQGLAEAFF

j_gene: TRBJ2-1
abundance: NA
v_gene: TRBV5-5
d_gene: TRBD2
CDR3nt: TGTGCCAGCAGCTTGGTGACTAGCGAGTTTGAGCAGTTCTTC
CDR3aa: CASSLVTSEFEQFF

j_gene: TRBJ2-7
abundance: once
v_gene: TRBV10-3
d_gene: TRBD2
CDR3nt: TGTGCCATCAGTGAGCGGCGGGAGGTACGCTGGGACGGAGGGGAGCAGTACTTC
CDR3aa: CAISERREVRWDGGEQYF

j_gene: TRBJ1-5
abundance: NA
v_gene: TRBV5-1
d_gene: NA
CDR3nt: TGCGCCAGCAGCTTCAGAAAGGGTCAGCCCCAGCATTTT
CDR3aa: CASSFRKGQPQHF

j_gene: TRBJ1-1
abundance: NA
v_gene: TRBV6-6
d_gene: TRBD1
CDR3nt: TGTGCCAGCAGTTTTCAGGGGGCGGGTGAAGCTTTCTTT
CDR3aa: CASSFQGAGEAFF

j_gene: TRBJ2-1
abundance: NA
v_gene: TRBV4-1
d_gene: NA
CDR3nt: TGCGCCAGCAGCCCCCCCGGAGTCTACAATGAGCAGTTCTTC
CDR3aa: CASSPPGVYNEQFF

j_gene: TRBJ2-1
abundance: NA
v_gene: TRBV5-1
d_gene: NA
CDR3nt: TGCGCCAGCAGCTTGGCGTCCTGGTCCTACAATGAGCAGTTCTTC
CDR3aa: CASSLASWSYNEQFF

j_gene: TRBJ2-7
abundance: once
v_gene: TRBV19
d_gene: TRBD1
CDR3nt: TGTGCCAGTCGCGACAGGGAAAGCTCCTACGAGCAGTACTTC
CDR3aa: CASRDRESSYEQYF

j_gene: TRBJ2-5
abundance: NA
v_gene: TRBV27
d_gene: TRBD2
CDR3nt: TGTGCCAGCAGTGGACTAGCGGGAGTAGGGACCCAGTACTTC
CDR3aa: CASSGLAGVGTQYF

j_gene: TRBJ2-1
abundance: NA
v_gene: TRBV28
d_gene: TRBD2
CDR3nt: TGTGCCAGCAGTTTAGAACTAGCGGGAGGATACTCCTACAATGAGCAGTTCTTC
CDR3aa: CASSLELAGGYSYNEQFF

j_gene: TRBJ2-7
abundance: NA
v_gene: TRBV2
d_gene: NA
CDR3nt: TGTGCCAGCAGTACAACCGGGACGGGGACCTACGAGCAGTACTTC
CDR3aa: CASSTTGTGTYEQYF

j_gene: TRBJ1-2
abundance: NA
v_gene: TRBV9
d_gene: NA
CDR3nt: TGTGCCAGCAGCTCGGGTAAGGGACCTACACATCCCTATGGCTACACCTTC
CDR3aa: CASSSGKGPTHPYGYTF

j_gene: TRBJ1-1
abundance: NA
v_gene: TRBV27
d_gene: NA
CDR3nt: TGTGCCAGCAGTGACTGGGACCGCCCGGGGACTGAAGCTTTCTTT
CDR3aa: CASSDWDRPGTEAFF